This T cell receptor (beta chain) was identified during a study of quantifying T cell responses using KT2 cells. Study information: cDNA was made from DNase-treated RNA using alpha and beta constant primers. Study observations and caveats: KT2 sequence counts showed saturation when very many KT2 cells were spiked in. The number of KT2 alpha and beta sequences was a linear function of input KT2 cells.

An oligo carrying a UMI was ligated to the cDNA 3' end. First-round PCR used 4 cycles and beta primers RC1.1 and RC1.2 covering TRBC1 and TRBC2. TCRdb itself ran the UMI-ligation and nested PCR reads through MiXCR, one entry per CDR3 protein. The sample consists of 25,000 to 35,000 distinct CDR3 sequences, around a tenth of them appearing once. As regards this clonotype: Antigen unknown.

The junction had 5 bases not matched to a gene; V was cut back by 4 bases and J by 4 bases. This CDR3 has 14 amino acids. Germline CDR1 MNHNS, CDR2 SASEGT. The receptor comes from a human donor. The rearrangement joins TRBV6-1 to TRBJ2-7, with 9 positions matching TRBD2. Sample: PBMCs spiked with cells of the T cell clone KT2. The CDR3 loop is CASSGSGSGYEQYF. CDR3 nucleotide sequence: TGTGCCAGCAGTGGTAGCGGGAGTGGATACGAGCAGTACTTC.